This T cell receptor beta chain was retrieved from a study of blood T cell repertoires in COVID-19. Across the study: Whether acute or convalescent, the COVID-19 samples came from the United States, Italy and Spain. PBMCs, B-cell-depleted T cells, or T cells were the source of the cDNA or gDNA that made up the material.

Under the authors' procedure: By means of reference gene primer amplification, nucleated cell counts were estimated. Measured with immunoSEQ multiplex PCR; TCRdb has only the in-frame clones, and not every one. From that table come the V and J calls and clone size; the DNA was used to work out D and trimming. The table lists approximately 47,000 clones, about nine tenths of them singletons, with 2.6% in the top ten. Germline V gives CDR1 LNHDA, CDR2 SQIVND (reference sequence). Trimming shortened V by 4 bases and J by 1 base, and 13 bases separated the two germline ends. This CDR3 has 15 amino acids. In Seattle, patients joined the study during active infection and were tracked longitudinally.

This clonotype originated in a woman older than 75 with COVID-19, enrolled during active disease. V usage is TRBV19 and J usage is TRBJ1-1; maybe TRBD1 (5 bases). Sequenced material: peripheral blood. CDR3 DNA sequence: TGTGCCAGTAGTACCCAAAGGGGCCAGAACACTGAAGCTTTCTTT. Translated, it gives CASSTQRGQNTEAFF.